A single sample gave rise to the 25 T cell receptor beta chains below, sequenced in a study of blood T cell repertoires in COVID-19. This table comes from immunoSEQ multiplex PCR, and its TCRdb copy is limited to in-frame clones, with some not included. This sample has some 390,000 clones, with 75% to 90% found just once. The sequencing sample was made of PBMCs or T cells enriched from blood (not recorded which). The receptors derive from a man aged 25 to 40 who had recovered from COVID-19.

This clone was recorded only once. The sample carries other DNA sequences with the same CDR3. This chain joins TRBV11-2 and TRBJ2-7, with D perhaps TRBD2 (5 bases). Germline values: CDR1 SGHAT, CDR2 FQNNGV. V shed 4 bases and J shed 2 bases, with 15 bases lying between them. The CDR3 sequence is 15 residues long. CDR3 region: CASSSPGLATYEQYF. For the CDR3, the DNA is TGTGCCAGCAGCTCACCGGGCCTAGCAACCTACGAGCAGTACTTC.

The chain combines TRBV28 with TRBJ1-2, with a possible D match to TRBD1 (6 bases). Germline-derived CDR1 and CDR2 are MDHEN and SYDVKM. The V end was cut by 4 bases, the J end by 3 bases, with 12 bases between. The CDR3 contains 14 residues. The CDR3 nucleotides read TGTGCCAGCAGTTCCCCCACAGGGCACTATGGCTACACCTTC. Its protein is CASSSPTGHYGYTF.

This clone is a singleton in its sample. At one end the junction does not follow the germline gene, possibly because of a read error. The rearrangement uses TRBV6-1 and TRBJ1-2; D remains ambiguous. Germline V CDR1 and CDR2: MNHNS, SASEGT. CDR3 size: 13 residues. In DNA, the CDR3 is TGTGCCAGCAGAGAAGATCGGGAGAATGGCTACACCTTC. This codes for CASREDRENGYTF.

This clone was detected a few times. V gene TRBV29-1 combines with J gene TRBJ1-2, with unresolved D. Trimming removed 4 bases at V and 4 bases at J, with 13 bases between. The CDR3 runs 13 residues. Germline-derived CDR1 and CDR2 are SQVTM and ANQGSEA. The CDR3 here is CSVVGGGGYGYTF. The CDR3 nucleotides read TGCAGCGTTGTCGGCGGCGGCGGCTATGGCTACACCTTC.

The chain carries TRBV2 and TRBJ2-7; tentatively, D is TRBD1 (5 bases). The V gene lost 5 bases and the J gene lost 3 bases, with 14 bases spanning the gap. The CDR3 is 14 amino acids. Germline V gene data show CDR1 as SNHLY and CDR2 as FYNNEI. This chain's CDR3 is CASSPLKGIYEQYF. As DNA, the CDR3 is TGTGCCAGCAGTCCTTTGAAGGGGATCTACGAGCAGTACTTC.

This chain uses TRBV3-1 (or the pseudogene TRBV3-2) with TRBJ2-7, with D possibly TRBD2 on 6 matching bases. The V and J ends lost 1 base and 2 bases respectively, with 12 bases between them. The CDR3 has 15 residues. Germline lookup yields CDR1 LGHDT and CDR2 YNNKEL (reference sequence). CDR3 DNA sequence: TGTGCCAGCAGCCAAGGGTACGGGGGACCCTACGAGCAGTACTTC. Protein product: CASSQGYGGPYEQYF.

Here the CDR3 reads CATGSASGSHEQFF. The CDR3 nucleotides read TGTGCCACCGGTTCGGCTAGCGGGAGTCATGAGCAGTTCTTC. This chain links TRBV10-3 with TRBJ2-1; 10 bases match TRBD2. V was pared by 10 bases and J by 8 bases, with 11 bases of the junction left unmatched. In germline, CDR1 is ENHRY, CDR2 SYGVKD. The CDR3 sequence is 14 residues long.

About this clone: The sample contains more than one DNA sequence encoding this CDR3. The genes are TRBV28 and TRBJ1-1, with D tentatively TRBD1 (5 bases). V gave up 3 bases and J gave up 0 bases, with 8 bases separating them. The CDR3 extends over 14 amino acids. The germline V gene has CDR1 MDHEN and CDR2 SYDVKM. CDR3 DNA: TGTGCCAGCAGTTTGGGGCAGTTGAACACTGAAGCTTTCTTT. It yields the protein CASSLGQLNTEAFF.

This clone was counted only a few times. The V and J genes are TRBV28 and TRBJ1-5; no clear D gene. With 3 bases removed from V and 1 base from J, the gap between germline ends came to 10 bases. This CDR3 is 15 amino acids long. Germline CDR1 is MDHEN and CDR2 is SYDVKM. For the CDR3, the DNA is TGTGCCAGCAGTTTTGGTCGACAAAGCAATCAGCCCCAGCATTTT. Residues: CASSFGRQSNQPQHF.

J is TRBJ2-2 and V is TRBV6-5, with TRBD2 as a possible D gene (6 bases). There are 14 residues in the CDR3. V lost 6 bases and J 2 bases, leaving 10 bases between the germline ends. The germline V gene has CDR1 MNHEY and CDR2 SVGAGI. The CDR3 here is CASSSGLNTGELFF. CDR3 DNA sequence: TGTGCCAGCAGCTCGGGACTTAACACCGGGGAGCTGTTTTTT.

V and J are TRBV18 and TRBJ2-7; maybe TRBD2 (5 bases). Trimming pared 0 bases from V and 2 bases from J, leaving 8 bases between. Germline V lookup: CDR1 KGHSH, CDR2 LQKENI. CDR3 length: 14 residues. The CDR3 spells CASSPPTGTYEQYF. The CDR3 DNA reads as TGTGCCAGCTCACCACCGACGGGAACCTACGAGCAGTACTTC.

The rearrangement links TRBV28 to TRBJ1-4, with D uncertain. V lost 7 bases and J lost 6, with 12 bases in between. In germline, CDR1 is MDHEN, CDR2 SYDVKM. This CDR3 comprises 13 residues. This chain's CDR3 is CASTIGRYEKLFF. The CDR3 DNA reads TGTGCCAGCACGATAGGGAGGTATGAAAAACTGTTTTTT.

The genes are TRBV27 and TRBJ1-5, with 7 bases identical to TRBD1. Germline CDR1 and CDR2: MNHEY and SMNVEV (reference sequence). This CDR3 is built from 16 residues. J gave up 2 bases and V 6 bases, and 10 bases lay outside the gene matches. The CDR3 sequence is CASSRQGAGGNQPQHF. Written as DNA, the CDR3 is TGTGCCAGCAGCCGACAGGGCGCTGGGGGCAATCAGCCCCAGCATTTT.

The V gene is TRBV7-6, the J gene TRBJ2-5, with 8 bases matching TRBD2. With 1 base clipped from V and 1 base from J, the junction kept 8 bases outside the gene matches. CDR3 length equals 17 residues. Germline lookup yields CDR1 SGHVS and CDR2 FNYEAQ. The CDR3 reads CASSLGTLAGLQETQYF. CDR3 coding DNA: TGTGCCAGCAGCTTAGGAACGTTAGCGGGACTCCAAGAGACCCAGTACTTC.

V usage is TRBV20-1 and J usage is TRBJ1-2, with a tentative D call TRBD1 (5 bases). Trimming took 3 bases from V and 11 from J, leaving 19 bases between them. The CDR3 consists of 13 residues. Germline values: CDR1 DFQATT, CDR2 SNEGSKA (reference sequence). CDR3: CSASRRDGLRYTF. The CDR3 bases are TGCAGTGCTAGTCGGCGGGACGGGCTTCGGTACACCTTC.

This clone has just one count. DNA for the CDR3: TGTGCCAGTAGTATAGTAGGAAGTGCCGGGGTTAAGCGGAACTATGGCTACACCTTC. Protein product: CASSIVGSAGVKRNYGYTF. The chain has TRBV19 and TRBJ1-2, with unresolved D. V lost 1 base, J lost 2 bases, and 23 bases lay in between. CDR1 is LNHDA, CDR2 SQIVND, per germline (reference sequence). The CDR3 runs 19 residues.

Here the CDR3 reads CASSIDRFYQPQHF. Here the CDR3 DNA reads TGTGCCAGTAGTATAGACAGGTTCTATCAGCCCCAGCATTTT. This sequence joins TRBV19 and TRBJ1-5; D uncertain. Germline V CDR1 and CDR2: LNHDA, SQIVND (reference sequence). This CDR3 has 14 residues. V was cut by 0 bases and J by 5 bases, with 8 bases left in between.

This rearrangement joins TRBV7-2 to TRBJ2-6; D is ambiguous. This CDR3 contains 16 residues. Germline loops: CDR1 SGHTA, CDR2 FQGNSA. V gave up 5 bases and J gave up 1 base, with 12 bases separating them. The CDR3 bases are TGTGCCAGCAGCGGCGCGGCTCTTTCTGGGGCCAACGTCCTGACTTTC. As protein: CASSGAALSGANVLTF.

The chain couples TRBV19 to TRBJ2-3; 12 bases map to TRBD1. Losses at the gene ends were 4 bases for V and 5 bases for J; bases not matched to a gene: 7. This CDR3 contains 16 residues. Germline CDR1 LNHDA, CDR2 SQIVND (reference sequence). CDR3 sequence reads: CASSTRDRGRGDTQYF. As DNA, the CDR3 is TGTGCCAGTAGTACACGGGACAGGGGGCGAGGAGATACGCAGTATTTT.

This clone showed up just once. J is TRBJ1-2 and V is TRBV7-9; maybe TRBD1 (5 bases). The CDR3 extends over 14 amino acids. Germline CDR1 SEHNR, CDR2 FQNEAQ (reference sequence). Between the trimmed V and J ends, which lost 5 bases and 6 bases, there was a span of 16 bases. The CDR3 region is CASSLTEGRNGYTF. For the CDR3, the DNA is TGTGCCAGCAGCCTGACGGAGGGGAGGAATGGCTACACCTTC.

The chain combines TRBV27 with TRBJ1-5; 9 bases align to TRBD1. J gave up 6 bases and V 6 bases, and 0 bases lay outside the gene matches. The CDR3 loop spans 12 amino acids. From germline, CDR1 is MNHEY and CDR2 SMNVEV (reference sequence). The CDR3 region is CASRTGGQPQHF. The CDR3 region has the DNA TGTGCCAGCAGGACAGGGGGTCAGCCCCAGCATTTT.

The rearrangement uses TRBV7-9 and TRBJ2-7; 7 bases match TRBD2. Per germline, CDR1 SEHNR and CDR2 FQNEAQ (reference sequence). The J segment lost 4 bases and the V segment lost 2 bases, leaving 5 bases of the junction unmatched. This CDR3 has 14 residues. Here the CDR3 reads CASSLSAGKYEQYF. In nucleotides, the CDR3 is TGTGCCAGCAGCTTATCAGCGGGGAAATACGAGCAGTACTTC. Full variable domain (missing parts from reference TRBV7-9 and TRBJ2-7): DTGVSQNPRHKITKRGQNVTFRCDPISEHNRLYWYRQTLGQGPEFLTYFQNEAQLEKSRLLSDRFSAERPKGSFSTLEIQRTEQGDSAMYLCASSLSAGKYEQYFGPGTRLTVT.

The chain is built from TRBV12-3 or TRBV12-4 and TRBJ2-7; D may be TRBD2 (6 bases). The CDR3 length is 12 residues. V was shortened by 7 bases and J by 6 bases, with 13 bases between the two germline ends. The CDR3: CASTLTGVEQYF. The CDR3, as DNA: TGTGCCAGCACTCTCACGGGAGTCGAGCAGTACTTC.

The genes are TRBV11-2 and TRBJ2-1; TRBD2 matches 14 bases. Germline loops: CDR1 SGHAT, CDR2 FQNNGV. The CDR3 totals 16 residues. V lost 4 bases to trimming and J lost 9 bases; unmatched junction nucleotides: 8. The CDR3 nucleotides are TGTGCCAGCAGCTCGCGCCGGGGACTAGCGGGAGTTGAGCAGTTCTTC. Protein: CASSSRRGLAGVEQFF.

This rearrangement joins TRBV11-2 to TRBJ2-7; D is possibly TRBD2 (6 bases). There are 15 residues in the CDR3. V gave up 6 bases and J gave up 1 base, with 16 bases separating them. Germline CDR1 is SGHAT and CDR2 is FQNNGV. In DNA form, the CDR3 reads TGTGCCAGCAGGAGAGGCGGGGTTCAATCCTACGAGCAGTACTTC. Protein product: CASRRGGVQSYEQYF.